At least ten counts were recorded for the clone carrying this TCR beta chain. The sample belongs to a study of neurological immune-mediated disorders. Each CDR3 protein gets one entry after TCRdb re-called the 5' RACE reads with MiXCR. The data hold some 78,000 distinct CDR3 sequences, with just over 5% observed a single time. Sequencing used PBMCs. This receptor was taken from a woman aged 25 to 45 with multiple sclerosis.

CDR3 region: CATSRGGLAGFQETQYF. The CDR3 nucleotides are TGTGCCACCAGCAGAGGGGGACTAGCGGGTTTTCAAGAGACCCAGTACTTC. V usage is TRBV15 and J usage is TRBJ2-5, with 12 bases that match TRBD2. Germline values: CDR1 LNHNV, CDR2 YYDKDF (reference sequence). Trimming removed 1 base from V and 2 bases from J; junction bases left unmatched: 5. This CDR3 spans 17 amino acids.